The 15 T cell receptor beta chains in this list originate from one sample, sequenced in a study of blood T cell repertoires in COVID-19. Sequencing used immunoSEQ multiplex PCR; TCRdb keeps in-frame clones, though not all of them. The data hold some 83,000 clones, with roughly 87% observed a single time. Input material: peripheral blood. The receptors stem from a woman over 75 with active or convalescent COVID-19.

The CDR3 region is CAWTRGLAGRSLYEQYF. Written as DNA, the CDR3 is TGTGCCTGGACTAGAGGACTAGCGGGACGATCCTTGTACGAGCAGTACTTC. This chain joins TRBV30 and TRBJ2-7, with 12 bases lining up with TRBD2. The V and J ends lost 4 bases and 4 bases, in that order; junction bases with no gene match: 14. The germline CDR1 and CDR2 sequences are GTSNPN and SVGIG (reference sequence). The CDR3 covers 17 residues.

The V call is TRBV19, the J call TRBJ2-2; D is possibly TRBD2 (6 bases). From germline, CDR1 is LNHDA and CDR2 SQIVND (reference sequence). The CDR3 has 14 residues. Trimming pared 6 bases from V and 2 bases from J, leaving 10 bases between. The CDR3 DNA reads as TGTGCCAGTAGCAGGGACTCAAACACCGGGGAGCTGTTTTTT. It encodes CASSRDSNTGELFF.

The V and J genes are TRBV29-1 and TRBJ1-2; TRBD1 agrees at 9 bases. J was trimmed by 2 bases and V by 2 bases; bases with no gene match: 6. CDR3 length: 15 amino acids. The V gene's germline CDR1 is SQVTM and CDR2 ANQGSEA. This CDR3 reads CSVEIQGARNYGYTF. In DNA, the CDR3 is TGCAGCGTTGAAATACAGGGGGCGCGCAACTATGGCTACACCTTC. The variable domain in full, completed from reference TRBV29-1 and TRBJ1-2, reads SAVISQKPSRDICQRGTSLTIQCQVDSQVTMMFWYRQQPGQSLTLIATANQGSEATYESGFVIDKFPISRPNLTFSTLTVSNMSPEDSSIYLCSVEIQGARNYGYTFGSGTRLTVV.

V usage is TRBV5-1 and J usage is TRBJ1-1; no definite D call. Trimming removed 5 bases from V and 0 bases from J, with 8 bases in between. The CDR3 totals 13 residues. The germline gives CDR1 SGHRS, CDR2 YFSETQ. The CDR3 DNA reads TGCGCCAGCAGTTTAACAATGAACACTGAAGCTTTCTTT. As protein: CASSLTMNTEAFF.

The rearrangement joins TRBV5-6 to TRBJ2-1; 9 nucleotides align to TRBD1. This CDR3 comprises 15 residues. CDR1 is SGHDT, CDR2 YYEEEE, per germline. Trimming cost V 2 bases and J 4 bases; bases outside gene matches: 4. CDR3 bases: TGTGCCAGCAGCTTCGGGACAGGGACTTACAATGAGCAGTTCTTC. Translation: CASSFGTGTYNEQFF.

The chain combines TRBV6-6 with TRBJ1-1; D is ambiguous. Germline CDR1 MNHNY, CDR2 SVGAGI (reference sequence). Deletions cut 0 bases from V and 6 bases from J, with 8 bases between. The CDR3 sequence is 13 residues long. The CDR3 region has the DNA TGTGCCAGCAGTTACTCCGTAGGAGCTGAAGCTTTCTTT. It encodes CASSYSVGAEAFF.

V is TRBV5-1 and J is TRBJ2-3, with TRBD1 matching over 10 bases. The CDR3 has 17 amino acids. Looked up from germline, CDR1 is SGHRS and CDR2 is YFSETQ. Trimming at V came to 0 bases and at J to 6 bases, leaving 10 bases not matched to a gene. The DNA for the CDR3 is TGCGCCAGCAGCTTGGCCATGGGACAGGGGCCGGGGGATACGCAGTATTTT. It translates to CASSLAMGQGPGDTQYF.

This chain connects TRBV7-8 to TRBJ2-7, with D possibly matching TRBD1 (5 bases). The germline V gene has CDR1 SGHVS and CDR2 FQNEAQ. The V and J ends lost 5 bases and 9 bases respectively, with 29 bases between them. This CDR3 is built from 17 residues. The CDR3 loop reads CASSPPGPISHKFSQYF. The CDR3 nucleotides are TGTGCCAGCAGCCCGCCAGGGCCAATAAGCCATAAATTCTCGCAGTACTTC.

The CDR3 sequence: CASSRATGTGAHEQYF. CDR3 bases: TGTGCCAGCAGTCGAGCGACCGGGACAGGGGCCCACGAGCAGTACTTC. The V call is TRBV27, the J call TRBJ2-7; 10 nucleotides match TRBD1. The CDR3 totals 16 residues. The trim removed 5 bases at V and 5 bases at J, leaving 12 bases unmatched. Germline CDR1 is MNHEY and CDR2 is SMNVEV (reference sequence).

V is TRBV7-2 and J is TRBJ2-5, with a weak D call TRBD1 (5 bases). Trimming removed 4 bases at V and 2 bases at J, with 14 bases between. This CDR3 has 15 residues. CDR1 and CDR2 from the germline V gene are SGHTA and FQGNSA. CDR3 bases: TGTGCCAGCAGCTACAGGCGCGGCCGACAAGAGACCCAGTACTTC. Protein: CASSYRRGRQETQYF.

The chain recombines TRBV2 with TRBJ2-1; D unclear. The CDR3 consists of 16 residues. The V and J ends lost 4 bases and 4 bases respectively, with 17 bases between them. From germline, CDR1 is SNHLY and CDR2 FYNNEI. The CDR3, as DNA: TGTGCCAGCAGTGTCCGCAAGCTAGGAGTTTACAATGAGCAGTTCTTC. Translation gives CASSVRKLGVYNEQFF.

V gene TRBV4-3 combines with J gene TRBJ1-1, with D unclear. Trimming took 0 bases from V and 4 from J, leaving 9 bases between them. The CDR3 runs 14 residues. Germline V CDR1 and CDR2: LGHNA, YSLEER. CDR3 region: CASSQEGPGTEAFF. CDR3 DNA sequence: TGCGCCAGCAGCCAAGAGGGTCCAGGCACTGAAGCTTTCTTT.

This clone was picked up a small number of times. As DNA, the CDR3 is TGTGCCACCAGCAGAGATCGGAGACAGGGCGCGCTCTACGAGCAGTACTTC. Amino acid sequence: CATSRDRRQGALYEQYF. This sequence joins TRBV15 and TRBJ2-7, with TRBD1 matching 7 bases. The CDR3 runs to 17 residues. Germline CDR1 LNHNV, CDR2 YYDKDF (reference sequence). The trim removed 0 bases at V and 3 bases at J, leaving 11 bases unmatched. Combining the CDR3 with reference TRBV15 and TRBJ2-7 gives the whole variable domain DAMVIQNPRYQVTQFGKPVTLSCSQTLNHNVMYWYQQKSSQAPKLLFHYYDKDFNNEADTPDNFQSRRPNTSFCFLDIRSPGLGDTAMYLCATSRDRRQGALYEQYFGPGTRLTVT.

The chain carries TRBV7-2 and TRBJ1-5; the D is unclear. The CDR3 totals 15 residues. V lost 3 bases to trimming and J lost 2 bases, with 11 bases between them. The germline V gene has CDR1 SGHTA and CDR2 FQGNSA. The CDR3 sequence is CASSLAGTGNQPQHF. In DNA form, the CDR3 reads TGTGCCAGCAGCTTGGCGGGCACGGGCAATCAGCCCCAGCATTTT.

In this sample, this clone turned up a few times. The chain has TRBV4-2 and TRBJ2-7; the D gene is possibly TRBD2 (7 bases). V lost 4 bases, J lost 1 base, and 14 bases lay in between. This CDR3 is built from 15 residues. Germline V gene sequence: CDR1 LGHNA, CDR2 YNFKEQ. The CDR3 here is CASSPTGGSSYEQYF. The CDR3, as DNA: TGTGCCAGCAGCCCGACGGGGGGCAGTTCCTACGAGCAGTACTTC.